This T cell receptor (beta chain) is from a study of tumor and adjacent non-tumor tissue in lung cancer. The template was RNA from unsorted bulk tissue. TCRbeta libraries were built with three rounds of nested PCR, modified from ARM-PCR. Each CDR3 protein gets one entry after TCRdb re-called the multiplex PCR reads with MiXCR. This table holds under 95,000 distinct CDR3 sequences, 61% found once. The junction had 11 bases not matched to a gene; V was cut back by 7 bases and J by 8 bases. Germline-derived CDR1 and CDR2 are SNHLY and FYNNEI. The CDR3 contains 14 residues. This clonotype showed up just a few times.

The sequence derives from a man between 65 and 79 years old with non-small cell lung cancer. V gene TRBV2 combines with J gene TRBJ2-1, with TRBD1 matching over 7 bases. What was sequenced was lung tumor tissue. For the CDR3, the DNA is TGTGCCAGCACCCTCGGACAAGGGGGCGATGAGCAGTTCTTC. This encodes CASTLGQGGDEQFF.